The rows below give T cell receptor beta chains drawn from one sample of a study of metastatic and nonmetastatic thyroid tumors. TCRdb re-called clones from the PCR reads using MiXCR. Of roughly 30,000 clones in the sample, under 20% are singletons; the top ten hold 10% to 13%. Source material: blood. Receptors were obtained from a female donor with papillary thyroid cancer or a benign thyroid nodule (not recorded which). Some clones in this sample may be carry-over from other donors' samples. Both conserved end residues are part of each CDR3. D genes are given only for firm matches. Not all rows give a size; the values are once, few, many and, for expanded clones, a class.

>NA|TRBJ1-5|NA|TRBV11-2
CASSATAATAYSNQPQHF
TGTGCCAGCAGCGCCACAGCGGCTACAGCGTATAGCAATCAGCCCCAGCATTTT
>many|TRBJ1-2|TRBD1|TRBV3-1
CASSRNTGQGGLSGYTF
TGTGCCAGCAGCCGAAACACGGGACAGGGAGGTTTAAGTGGCTACACCTTC
>many|TRBJ1-2|NA|TRBV3-1
CASSQDLTRPEVGYTF
TGTGCCAGCAGCCAAGATCTTACCAGGCCGGAGGTTGGCTACACCTTC
>many|TRBJ2-7|NA|TRBV27
CARFNGETYEQYF
TGTGCCCGTTTTAATGGGGAAACCTACGAGCAGTACTTC
>many|TRBJ2-1|TRBD1|TRBV6-5
CASSFGTAYNEQFF
TGTGCCAGCAGTTTCGGGACAGCCTACAATGAGCAGTTCTTC
>NA|TRBJ2-6|TRBD1|TRBV5-1
CASSLQTGGYSGANVLTF
TGCGCCAGCAGCTTACAAACAGGGGGGTACTCTGGGGCCAACGTCCTGACTTTC
>NA|TRBJ2-7|NA|TRBV7-9
CASTPTGRGRDEQYF
TGTGCCAGCACCCCCACGGGCAGGGGTCGCGACGAGCAGTACTTC
>many|TRBJ2-7|NA|TRBV5-1
CASSLGGPPPYEQYF
TGCGCCAGCAGCTTGGGGGGGCCTCCCCCTTACGAGCAGTACTTC
>many|TRBJ2-1|TRBD2|TRBV20-1
CSAMSGGPGSSEQFF
TGCAGTGCTATGTCGGGAGGGCCAGGGAGTAGTGAGCAGTTCTTC
>many|TRBJ2-7|NA|TRBV28
CASSLIGARTYEQYF
TGTGCCAGCAGTTTAATAGGGGCTAGAACCTACGAGCAGTACTTC
>NA|TRBJ1-5|NA|TRBV28
CASSSRFRGGRTQPQHF
TGTGCCAGCAGTTCCCGCTTTAGGGGAGGGAGGACTCAGCCCCAGCATTTT
>NA|TRBJ2-2|NA|TRBV6-1
CASSALLGTNTGELFF
TGTGCCAGCAGTGCCCTACTGGGCACGAACACCGGGGAGCTGTTTTTT
>many|TRBJ2-5|TRBD2|TRBV10-3
CAISAGREETQYF
TGTGCCATCAGTGCCGGGAGGGAAGAGACCCAGTACTTC
>few|TRBJ2-7|TRBD2|TRBV6-1
CAISPGLGAYERYF
TGTGCCATCAGTCCGGGACTAGGGGCTTACGAGCGGTACTTC
>few|TRBJ1-4|NA|TRBV15
CATSRDLVLNEKLFF
TGTGCCACCAGCAGAGATCTCGTTCTTAATGAAAAACTGTTTTTT
>many|TRBJ2-7|NA|TRBV30
CAWARGRNYVQYF
TGTGCCTGGGCCCGTGGGCGGAACTACGTGCAGTACTTC
>many|TRBJ2-7|NA|TRBV6-6
CASSYSRGAGYLEQYF
TGTGCCAGCAGTTACTCCCGGGGGGCAGGCTACCTAGAGCAGTACTTC
>NA|TRBJ1-2|TRBD1|TRBV28
CASKGGTAGYGYTF
TGTGCCAGCAAGGGGGGGACAGCAGGTTATGGCTACACCTTC
>many|TRBJ2-3|TRBD2|TRBV9
CASSRNSGRGDTQYF
TGTGCCAGCAGCCGGAATAGCGGGAGAGGGGATACGCAGTATTTT
>few|TRBJ1-1|NA|TRBV28
CASSSLPTEAEAFF
TGTGCCAGCAGTTCTCTCCCCACCGAAGCTGAAGCTTTCTTT
>many|TRBJ2-5|NA|TRBV12-3/TRBV12-4
CASSLWRGGDRPQYF
TGTGCCAGCAGTTTATGGAGGGGGGGGGACCGGCCCCAGTACTTC
>many|TRBJ1-3|NA|TRBV9
CASSQGPNYSSGNTIYF
TGTGCCAGCAGCCAGGGCCCGAATTATAGCTCTGGAAACACCATATATTTT
>medium-sized|TRBJ2-7|NA|TRBV6-1
CASTLGTYEQYF
TGTGCCAGCACCCTCGGGACCTACGAGCAGTACTTC
>many|TRBJ2-3|TRBD2|TRBV7-2
CASSSLRGGGSTDTQYF
TGTGCCAGCAGCTCCCTCCGGGGGGGCGGGAGCACAGATACGCAGTATTTT
>many|TRBJ2-1|NA|TRBV28
CASLRDLWKNEQFF
TGTGCCAGCCTCCGGGACCTATGGAAGAATGAGCAGTTCTTC
>many|TRBJ1-1|NA|TRBV19
CASSIVRENTEAFF
TGTGCCAGTAGTATAGTTAGGGAGAACACTGAAGCTTTCTTT
>NA|TRBJ2-7|NA|TRBV10-3
CAISGPPGGPSLYEQYF
TGTGCCATCAGTGGACCACCTGGGGGCCCTTCTCTCTACGAGCAGTACTTC
>many|TRBJ1-1|NA|TRBV20-1
CSLGEGSEAFF
TGCAGTTTAGGGGAGGGCTCTGAAGCTTTCTTT
>many|TRBJ2-7|NA|TRBV20-1
CSVRDPVEQYF
TGCAGTGTCAGGGATCCGGTCGAGCAGTACTTC
>many|TRBJ1-1|NA|TRBV5-1
CASSSYGGATEAFF
TGCGCCAGCAGCTCATACGGGGGGGCCACTGAAGCTTTCTTT
>NA|TRBJ1-3|NA|TRBV30
CAWLKSGNTIYF
TGTGCCTGGCTGAAGTCTGGAAACACCATATATTTT
>few|TRBJ2-7|TRBD2|TRBV19
CSSSMGTSGAQYF
TGTTCCAGTAGTATGGGGACTAGCGGGGCGCAGTACTTC
>few|TRBJ2-6|NA|TRBV10-3
CAINRPWANVLTF
TGTGCCATCAACAGACCTTGGGCCAACGTCCTGACTTTC
>few|TRBJ1-2|NA|TRBV6-4
CASSDSVGGGYGYTF
TGTGCCAGCAGTGACTCTGTAGGGGGTGGCTATGGCTACACCTTC
>NA|TRBJ2-5|TRBD1|TRBV9
CASIVGTGSEETQYF
TGTGCCAGCATCGTGGGGACAGGATCCGAAGAGACCCAGTACTTC
>many|TRBJ2-3|TRBD2|TRBV28
CASSSKRAGGPPDTQYF
TGTGCCAGCAGTTCCAAAAGAGCGGGGGGGCCCCCAGATACGCAGTATTTT
>many|TRBJ1-1|NA|TRBV19
CASTRTVFVNTEAFF
TGTGCCAGTACAAGGACGGTGTTCGTTAACACTGAAGCTTTCTTT
>NA|TRBJ2-5|TRBD2|TRBV6-5
CASSYLWEGREETQYF
TGTGCCAGCAGTTATCTGTGGGAGGGCCGGGAGGAGACCCAGTACTTC
>NA|TRBJ2-2|TRBD2|TRBV5-1
CASSSSGGISGELFF
TGCGCCAGCAGCTCTAGCGGGGGTATTAGCGGGGAGCTGTTTTTT
>once|TRBJ1-1|NA|TRBV7-6
CASSLEWDTEAFF
TGTGCCAGCAGCTTAGAATGGGACACTGAAGCTTTCTTT
>few|TRBJ2-6|NA|TRBV6-1
CASTPLVSGSNVLTF
TGTGCCAGCACTCCTTTGGTCTCTGGGTCTAACGTCCTGACTTTC
>NA|TRBJ1-1|TRBD1|TRBV20-1
CSADTGTGVPEAFF
TGCAGTGCTGATACCGGGACAGGGGTCCCTGAAGCTTTCTTT
>medium-sized|TRBJ1-5|NA|TRBV6-6
CASSYTQGWGGNQPQHF
TGTGCCAGCAGTTACACTCAGGGTTGGGGGGGCAATCAGCCCCAGCATTTT
>many|TRBJ1-6|TRBD1|TRBV20-1
CSARETGTGDSPLHF
TGCAGTGCTAGGGAAACCGGGACAGGGGATTCACCCCTCCACTTT